The 16 T cell receptor beta chains listed next were all sequenced from one sample in a study of T cell responses to AZD1222 COVID-19 vaccine. The repertoire was sequenced with immunoSEQ multiplex PCR; TCRdb's copy has only in-frame clones and lacks some. The sample consists of about 150,000 clones, 92% of them appearing once. The sequences come from peripheral blood, collected on day 0 of AZD1222 vaccination. These receptors were obtained from an adult in good health.

V gene TRBV27 combines with J gene TRBJ1-1; 7 nucleotides agree with TRBD1. The CDR3 covers 15 residues. Germline V CDR1 and CDR2: MNHEY, SMNVEV (reference sequence). V shed 8 bases and J 5 bases; nucleotides not matched to a gene: 14. CDR3 protein: CASSTGDALGTEAFF. The CDR3 region has the DNA TGTGCCAGCTCCACAGGGGACGCGTTAGGGACTGAAGCTTTCTTT.

The chain employs TRBV2 and TRBJ1-2; TRBD1 matches at 7 bases. Germline values: CDR1 SNHLY, CDR2 FYNNEI. V lost 6 bases to trimming and J lost 4 bases; unmatched junction nucleotides: 11. The CDR3 sequence is 15 residues long. The CDR3 nucleotides read TGTGCCAGCAGACATGACAGGGCTCGGGTCTATGGCTACACCTTC. Translated, it gives CASRHDRARVYGYTF.

This chain connects TRBV6-9 to TRBJ2-2; 8 bases fit TRBD2. The V and J ends lost 4 bases and 4 bases, in that order; junction bases with no gene match: 11. The V gene's germline CDR1 is MNHGY and CDR2 SVAAGI. The CDR3 spans 17 residues. CDR3 amino acids: CASSSPGSGSGTGELFF. CDR3 nucleotide sequence: TGTGCCAGCAGTTCCCCCGGGAGCGGGAGCGGCACCGGGGAGCTGTTTTTT.

The chain has TRBV5-1 and TRBJ2-2; TRBD2 matches 11 bases. The germline V gene encodes CDR1 SGHRS and CDR2 YFSETQ. J was trimmed by 5 bases and V by 0 bases; bases with no gene match: 3. This CDR3 region has 16 residues. The CDR3: CASSLDGLAGTGELFF. In DNA, the CDR3 is TGCGCCAGCAGCTTGGATGGACTAGCGGGTACCGGGGAGCTGTTTTTT.

As for this clone: Distinct nucleotide sequences in the sample also encode this CDR3. V is TRBV5-1 and J is TRBJ1-4; D is undetermined. With 1 base removed from V and 0 bases from J, the gap between germline ends came to 7 bases. The V gene's germline CDR1 is SGHRS and CDR2 YFSETQ. The CDR3 runs to 15 residues. The CDR3 loop is CASSLRGTTNEKLFF. CDR3 in DNA: TGCGCCAGCAGCTTGCGCGGAACAACTAATGAAAAACTGTTTTTT. The whole variable domain, remainder taken from reference TRBV5-1 and TRBJ1-4, is KAGVTQTPRYLIKTRGQQVTLSCSPISGHRSVSWYQQTPGQGLQFLFEYFSETQRNKGNFPGRFSGRQFSNSRSEMNVSTLELGDSALYLCASSLRGTTNEKLFFGSGTQLSVL.

V gene TRBV7-8 combines with J gene TRBJ2-1, with 13 bases matching TRBD2. V shed 5 bases and J 8 bases; nucleotides not matched to a gene: 9. This CDR3 has 16 residues. From germline, CDR1 is SGHVS and CDR2 FQNEAQ. The CDR3 is CASSGGLAGVIDEQFF. The DNA of the CDR3 is TGTGCCAGCAGCGGTGGACTAGCGGGAGTCATTGATGAGCAGTTCTTC.

The chain joins TRBV19 to TRBJ1-4; TRBD1 aligns across 12 bases. Germline CDR1 LNHDA, CDR2 SQIVND (reference sequence). This CDR3 is 15 amino acids long. Trimming removed 4 bases from V and 8 bases from J; junction bases left unmatched: 5. As DNA, the CDR3 is TGTGCCAGTAGTAGAGGGACAGGGGGCGCCGAAAAACTGTTTTTT. As protein: CASSRGTGGAEKLFF.

The chain couples TRBV7-2 to TRBJ2-3; D is ambiguous. CDR3 length equals 16 residues. Deletions cut 0 bases from V and 1 base from J, with 11 bases between. The germline gives CDR1 SGHTA, CDR2 FQGNSA. The CDR3 loop reads CASSLALGLRTDTQYF. Written as DNA, the CDR3 is TGTGCCAGCAGCTTAGCGCTCGGGTTGCGCACAGATACGCAGTATTTT.

The chain has TRBV5-1 and TRBJ2-3; D gene ambiguous. The CDR3 spans 15 residues. The germline CDR1 and CDR2 sequences are SGHRS and YFSETQ. The V end was cut by 0 bases, the J end by 4 bases, with 12 bases between. CDR3 nucleotide sequence: TGCGCCAGCAGCTTGGAGGTGGCAGTGGCAGATACGCAGTATTTT. Its translation: CASSLEVAVADTQYF.

The V call is TRBV7-9, the J call TRBJ1-1; 12 positions match TRBD1. J gave up 14 bases and V 5 bases, and 18 bases lay outside the gene matches. This CDR3 spans 16 amino acids. Germline-derived CDR1 and CDR2 are SEHNR and FQNEAQ (reference sequence). CDR3 loop: CASSGSSRDRGRLRFF. CDR3 DNA sequence: TGTGCCAGCAGCGGTAGCTCCCGGGACAGGGGGCGCCTCAGGTTCTTT. The full variable domain, with the rest looked up from reference TRBV7-9 and TRBJ1-1, is DTGVSQNPRHKITKRGQNVTFRCDPISEHNRLYWYRQTLGQGPEFLTYFQNEAQLEKSRLLSDRFSAERPKGSFSTLEIQRTEQGDSAMYLCASSGSSRDRGRLRFFGQGTRLTVV.

This chain links TRBV6-5 with TRBJ2-7; tentative D call: TRBD1 (6 bases). In germline, CDR1 is MNHEY, CDR2 SVGAGI. This CDR3 is 15 amino acids long. V was pared by 6 bases and J by 1 base, with 16 bases between. DNA for the CDR3: TGTGCCAGCAGCGAGATGGGGCAGGGGTCCTACGAGCAGTACTTC. This gives the protein CASSEMGQGSYEQYF.

J is TRBJ2-5 and V is TRBV9; D uncertain. The V end was cut by 0 bases, the J end by 5 bases, with 8 bases between. Looked up from germline, CDR1 is SGDLS and CDR2 is YYNGEE. The CDR3 is made up of 13 amino acids. CDR3 loop: CASSVATGETQYF. The CDR3 DNA reads TGTGCCAGCAGCGTAGCTACCGGGGAGACCCAGTACTTC.

CDR3 nucleotides: TGTGCCTGGAGTAGGGGGGTTGGCAATCAGCCCCAGCATTTT. Its protein is CAWSRGVGNQPQHF. The chain is built from TRBV30 and TRBJ1-5, with D tentatively TRBD1 (6 bases). Trimming shortened V by 2 bases and J by 2 bases, and 10 bases separated the two germline ends. This CDR3 is 14 amino acids long. CDR1 is GTSNPN, CDR2 SVGIG, per germline (reference sequence).

The chain employs TRBV6-1 and TRBJ1-1; 7 bases are shared with TRBD1. Germline V CDR1 and CDR2: MNHNS, SASEGT. The CDR3 is made up of 11 amino acids. Unmatched junction bases numbered 1, after V lost 2 bases and J lost 10 bases. The CDR3 nucleotides are TGTGCCAGCAGTGAAACAGGGGTAGCTTTCTTT. This gives the protein CASSETGVAFF.

The J gene is TRBJ2-7, the V gene TRBV27, with D perhaps being TRBD1 or TRBD2 (6 bases each). Trimming pared 7 bases from V and 2 bases from J, leaving 12 bases between. The CDR3 runs 13 residues. Germline loops: CDR1 MNHEY, CDR2 SMNVEV (reference sequence). The CDR3: CASKGGDTYEQYF. The CDR3 region has the DNA TGTGCCAGCAAAGGCGGGGACACCTACGAGCAGTACTTC.

The rearrangement uses TRBV20-1 and TRBJ1-5; D might be TRBD1 (5 bases). Germline V gene sequence: CDR1 DFQATT, CDR2 SNEGSKA (reference sequence). V was trimmed by 6 bases and J by 11 bases, leaving 14 bases between them. This CDR3 is built from 11 residues. The CDR3 spells CSAPRGSSQHF. The DNA of the CDR3 is TGCAGTGCCCCCCGGGGGTCCTCCCAGCATTTT.